This T cell receptor (beta chain) was recorded in a study of OX40 agonist ivuxolimab in advanced cancers. On the study more broadly: Prior therapy, whether anti-PD-1, anti-PD-L1 or anti-CTLA-4, was allowed, and approximately 40% had some.

Peripheral blood came from all dose cohorts at three timepoints. There are 16 residues in the CDR3. Losses at the gene ends were 6 bases for V and 4 bases for J; bases not matched to a gene: 12. The germline CDR1 and CDR2 sequences are SGHVS and FQNEAQ. Study results and limitations: Both blood CD4+ and CD8+ T cells showed clonal growth by week 6 at 0.1 to 3.0 mg/kg.

Clones were read by immunoSEQ multiplex PCR, and TCRdb kept only the in-frame ones, dropping some. The data hold under 80,000 clones, with approximately 78% observed a single time. Concerning this clone itself: Its matching antigen is unknown.

The starting material was CD4+ or CD8+ T cells sorted from blood, obtained in a trial of the OX40 agonist ivuxolimab. The V gene is TRBV7-8, the J gene TRBJ1-3, with 7 nucleotides matching TRBD1. The sequence was collected from an adult with an advanced solid tumor such as melanoma, head and neck, liver or kidney cancer. The CDR3 is CASSYNDRVAGNTIYF. The CDR3 DNA reads TGTGCCAGCAGTTATAACGACAGGGTGGCAGGAAACACCATATATTTT.